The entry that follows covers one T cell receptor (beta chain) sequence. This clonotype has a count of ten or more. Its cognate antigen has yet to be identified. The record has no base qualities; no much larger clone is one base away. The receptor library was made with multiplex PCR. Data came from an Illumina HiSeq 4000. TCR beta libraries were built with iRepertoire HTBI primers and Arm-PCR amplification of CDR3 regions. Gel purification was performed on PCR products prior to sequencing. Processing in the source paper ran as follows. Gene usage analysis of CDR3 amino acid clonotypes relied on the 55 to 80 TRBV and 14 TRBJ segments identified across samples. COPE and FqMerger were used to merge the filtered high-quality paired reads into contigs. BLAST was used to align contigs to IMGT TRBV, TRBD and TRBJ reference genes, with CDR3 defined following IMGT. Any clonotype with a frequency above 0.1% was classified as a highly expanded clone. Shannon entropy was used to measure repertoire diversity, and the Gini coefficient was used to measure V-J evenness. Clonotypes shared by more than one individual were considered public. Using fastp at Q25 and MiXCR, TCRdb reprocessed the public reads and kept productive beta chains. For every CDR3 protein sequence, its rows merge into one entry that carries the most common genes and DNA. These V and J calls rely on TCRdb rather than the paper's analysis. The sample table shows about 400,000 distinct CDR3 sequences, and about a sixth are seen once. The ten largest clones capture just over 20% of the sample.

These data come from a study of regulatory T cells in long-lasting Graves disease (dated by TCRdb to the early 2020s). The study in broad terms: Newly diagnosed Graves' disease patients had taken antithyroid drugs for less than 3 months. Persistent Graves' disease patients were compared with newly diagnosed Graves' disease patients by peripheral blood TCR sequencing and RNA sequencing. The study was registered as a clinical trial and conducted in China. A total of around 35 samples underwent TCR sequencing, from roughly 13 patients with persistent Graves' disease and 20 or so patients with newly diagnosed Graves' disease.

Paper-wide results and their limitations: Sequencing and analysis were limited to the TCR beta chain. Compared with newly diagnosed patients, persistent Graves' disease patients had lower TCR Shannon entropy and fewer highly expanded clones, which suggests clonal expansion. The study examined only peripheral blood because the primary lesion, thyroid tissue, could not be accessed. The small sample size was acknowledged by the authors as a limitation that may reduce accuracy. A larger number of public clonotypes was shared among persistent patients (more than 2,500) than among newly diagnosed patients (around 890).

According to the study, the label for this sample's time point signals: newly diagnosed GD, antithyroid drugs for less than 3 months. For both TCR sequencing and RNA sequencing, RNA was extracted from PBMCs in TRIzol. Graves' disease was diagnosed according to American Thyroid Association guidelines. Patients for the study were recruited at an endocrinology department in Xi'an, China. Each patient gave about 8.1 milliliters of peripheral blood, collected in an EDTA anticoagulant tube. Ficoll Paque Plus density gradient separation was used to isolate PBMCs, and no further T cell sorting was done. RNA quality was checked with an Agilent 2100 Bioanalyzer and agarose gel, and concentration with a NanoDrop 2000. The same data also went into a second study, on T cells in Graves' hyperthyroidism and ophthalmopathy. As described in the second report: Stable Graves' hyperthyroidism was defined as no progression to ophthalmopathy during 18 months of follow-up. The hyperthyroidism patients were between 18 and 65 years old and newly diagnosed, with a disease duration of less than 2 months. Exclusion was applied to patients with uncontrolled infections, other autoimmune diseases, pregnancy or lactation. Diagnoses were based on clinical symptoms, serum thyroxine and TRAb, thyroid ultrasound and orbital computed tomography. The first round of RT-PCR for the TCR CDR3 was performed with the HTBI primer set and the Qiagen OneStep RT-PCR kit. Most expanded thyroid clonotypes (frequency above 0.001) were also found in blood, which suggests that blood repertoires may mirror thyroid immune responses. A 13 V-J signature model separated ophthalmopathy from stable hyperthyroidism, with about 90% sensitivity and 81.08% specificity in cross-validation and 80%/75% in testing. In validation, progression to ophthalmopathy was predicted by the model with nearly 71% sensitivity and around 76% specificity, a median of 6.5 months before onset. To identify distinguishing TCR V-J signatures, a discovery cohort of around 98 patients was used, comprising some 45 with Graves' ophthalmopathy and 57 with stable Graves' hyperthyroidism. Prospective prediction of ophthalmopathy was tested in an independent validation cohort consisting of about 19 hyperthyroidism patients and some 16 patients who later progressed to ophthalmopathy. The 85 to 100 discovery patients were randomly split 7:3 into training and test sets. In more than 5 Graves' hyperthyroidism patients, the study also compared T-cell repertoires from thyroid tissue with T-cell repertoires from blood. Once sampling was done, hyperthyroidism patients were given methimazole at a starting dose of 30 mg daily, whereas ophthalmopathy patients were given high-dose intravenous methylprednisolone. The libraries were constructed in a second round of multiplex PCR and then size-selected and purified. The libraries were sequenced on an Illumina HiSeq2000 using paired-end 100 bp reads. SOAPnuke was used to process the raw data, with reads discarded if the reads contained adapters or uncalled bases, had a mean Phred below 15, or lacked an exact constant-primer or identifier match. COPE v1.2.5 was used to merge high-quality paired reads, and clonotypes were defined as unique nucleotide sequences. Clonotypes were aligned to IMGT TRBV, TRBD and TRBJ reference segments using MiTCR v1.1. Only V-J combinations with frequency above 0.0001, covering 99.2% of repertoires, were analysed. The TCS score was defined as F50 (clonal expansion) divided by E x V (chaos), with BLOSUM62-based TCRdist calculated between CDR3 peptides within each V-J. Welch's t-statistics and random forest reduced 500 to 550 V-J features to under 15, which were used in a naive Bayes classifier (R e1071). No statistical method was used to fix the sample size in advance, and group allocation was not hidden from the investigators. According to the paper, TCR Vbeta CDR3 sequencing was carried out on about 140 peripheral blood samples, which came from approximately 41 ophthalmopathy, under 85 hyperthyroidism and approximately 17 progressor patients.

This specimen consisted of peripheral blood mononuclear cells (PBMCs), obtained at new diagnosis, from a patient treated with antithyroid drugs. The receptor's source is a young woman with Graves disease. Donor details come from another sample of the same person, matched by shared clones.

Read as DNA, the sequence is TGTGCCAGCAGCGCCGGAGGGAATGAGCAGTTCTTC. Translated, this gives CASSAGGNEQFF. The V and J segments used are TRBV9 and TRBJ2-1; a weak D assignment points to TRBD2 (6 bases agree). V is shortened by 3 bases, J by 7 bases, and the region joining them spans 8 bases. The germline V gene encodes CDR1 SGDLS and CDR2 YYNGEE. The CDR3 numbers 12 residues from cysteine through phenylalanine. Of all the DNA, just the CDR3 is kept, 36 bases in frame from base 1.